This record looks at one T cell receptor (beta chain) sequence and its context. Its specificity is not known. TCRdb redid the calling of the RT-PCR reads with MiXCR, one entry per CDR3 protein. Here the sample spans 500,000 to 650,000 distinct CDR3 sequences, 6.5% to 8% being singletons. This entry belongs to a study of response to subunit inactivated influenza vaccine. Findings of the study overall: Authors suggested that a seasonal influenza vaccination recruits few new T cells each time.

The CDR3 length is 17 residues. V was pared by 4 bases and J by 1 base, with 9 bases of the junction left unmatched. Germline V gene lookup returns CDR1 SGHDN and CDR2 FVKESK. The TCR originated in a man between 50 and 69 years old who received an inactivated influenza vaccine. The source was PBMCs from blood, collected roughly 24 months after vaccination. This chain connects TRBV14 to TRBJ2-7, with 11 bases matching TRBD2. CDR3 sequence (DNA): TGTGCCAGCAGCCCCTATTTCACTAGCGGGAGTTCCTACGAGCAGTACTTC. This gives the protein CASSPYFTSGSSYEQYF.